The rows below give T cell receptor beta chains drawn from one sample of a study of blood T cell repertoires in COVID-19. Some clones are missing from TCRdb's copy, which holds only in-frame ones; the method was immunoSEQ multiplex PCR. The table has 250,000 to 300,000 clones, just over 90% seen once. Material: peripheral blood. These receptors all come from a young woman with COVID-19, enrolled during active disease. Both conserved end residues are part of each CDR3. D genes are given only for firm matches. Only part of the rows carry a size: once, few, many, or a class if the clone is expanded.

clone_size j_call v_call cdr3_length d_call cdr3_nt cdr3_aa
NA TRBJ1-4 TRBV5-1 14 TRBD1 TGCGCCAGCAGGTTGGGACAGGCTTATGAAAAACTGTTTTTT CASRLGQAYEKLFF
NA TRBJ2-1 TRBV29-1 13 TRBD1 TGCAGCATGACAGGGAGCTCCTACAATGAGCAGTTCTTC CSMTGSSYNEQFF
NA TRBJ2-5 TRBV6-1 16 TRBD1 TGTGCCAGCAGTGGGGACCGGGACAGGGGGCGAGAGACCCAGTACTTC CASSGDRDRGRETQYF
NA TRBJ1-1 TRBV9 17 NA TGTGCCAGCAGCCCACATTCCGGGGGGGGCTATAACACTGAAGCTTTCTTT CASSPHSGGGYNTEAFF
NA TRBJ1-5 TRBV15 19 NA TGTGCCACCAGCAGATCGACGGCCCGAACTAAATATAGCAATCAGCCCCAGCATTTT CATSRSTARTKYSNQPQHF
NA TRBJ2-1 TRBV18 14 TRBD2 TGTGCCAGCTCCCGCAATCCCATAGCGGGAGAGCAGTTCTTC CASSRNPIAGEQFF
NA TRBJ1-4 TRBV5-6 14 NA TGTGCCAGCCAAATGACAGGAACTAATGAAAAACTGTTTTTT CASQMTGTNEKLFF
NA TRBJ1-1 TRBV7-9 14 NA TGTGCCAGCAGCTTTAGTACGATGAGCACTGAAGCTTTCTTT CASSFSTMSTEAFF
once TRBJ2-1 TRBV7-2 14 TRBD2 TGTGCCAGCAGGGGGACTAACCTCAACAATGAGCAGTTCTTC CASRGTNLNNEQFF
NA TRBJ1-5 TRBV18 20 TRBD1 TGTGCCAGCTCACCGCGACGGACCGGGACAGGGGACCTTAGCAATCAGCCCCAGCATTTT CASSPRRTGTGDLSNQPQHF
NA TRBJ2-7 TRBV5-3 14 TRBD1 TGTGCCAGAAGCCCAGGGGGCCCTACCTACGAGCAGTACTTC CARSPGGPTYEQYF
NA TRBJ1-1 TRBV23-1 15 NA TGCGCCAGCAGTCAATCAGGTGCCAGGGCAGAAGAAGCTTTCTTT CASSQSGARAEEAFF
NA TRBJ2-7 TRBV7-9 11 NA TGTGCCAGTGGGGAGTCCTACGAGCAGTACTTC CASGESYEQYF
NA TRBJ2-2 TRBV6-5 14 TRBD1 TGTGCCAGCAGCCGGACAGGCGACACCGGGGAGCTGTTTTTT CASSRTGDTGELFF
NA TRBJ1-2 TRBV28 16 TRBD1 TGTGCCAGCGCCTCTCCGACCGGGACAGGGAACTATGGCTACACCTTC CASASPTGTGNYGYTF
NA TRBJ1-2 TRBV6-1 15 TRBD1 TGTGCCAGCAGTGAATTTGGACAGGGGATTTCGGGCTACACCTTC CASSEFGQGISGYTF
NA TRBJ2-7 TRBV6-1 15 NA TGTGCCAGCAGTGAAGCGGCGGGGTACGCCCACGAGCAGTACTTC CASSEAAGYAHEQYF
NA TRBJ1-2 TRBV7-2 14 NA TGTGCCAGCAGCTCACAGGGACGGTCCTATGGCTACACCTTC CASSSQGRSYGYTF
NA TRBJ1-3 TRBV9 15 NA TGTGCCAGCAGCGTAATGGGGGCAGAGGGTGGCACCATATATTTT CASSVMGAEGGTIYF
NA TRBJ1-5 TRBV28 19 NA TGTGCCAGCAGACCAAGCCCAGGGGCCGGGGGGGTTGGCCAGCAGCCCCAGCATTTT CASRPSPGAGGVGQQPQHF
NA TRBJ2-7 TRBV19 15 TRBD2 TGTGCCAGTAGTATGGACGGACTAGCGGGAGTCGAGCAGTACTTC CASSMDGLAGVEQYF
NA TRBJ1-5 TRBV4-2 15 NA TGTGCCAGCAGCCAAGATCAAGGGGCACATCAGCCCCAGCATTTT CASSQDQGAHQPQHF
NA TRBJ1-4 TRBV5-1 14 NA TGCGCCAGCAGCTTGGATCCGGGTAATGAAAAACTGTTTTTT CASSLDPGNEKLFF
NA TRBJ1-1 TRBV3-1/TRBV3-2 15 TRBD1 TGTGCCAGCAGCCAAACCGGGACAGGGGATAGGGAAGCTTTCTTT CASSQTGTGDREAFF
NA TRBJ1-2 TRBV18 16 TRBD1 TGTGCCAGCTCACCAGGAGCGGGACAGGGGGCCAATGGCTACACCTTC CASSPGAGQGANGYTF
NA TRBJ2-5 TRBV6-5 14 NA TGTGCCAGCAGTTACCGGACAGCCCAAGAGACCCAGTACTTC CASSYRTAQETQYF
NA TRBJ1-4 TRBV28 13 TRBD1 TGTGCCAGCAGTTTAGGACAGGTAGAAAAACTGTTTTTT CASSLGQVEKLFF
NA TRBJ2-7 TRBV24-1 13 TRBD2 TGTGCCACCGAGACTAGCGGAGGCTACGAGCAGTACTTC CATETSGGYEQYF
NA TRBJ2-3 TRBV15 17 NA TGTGCCACCAGCAGAGATCTACGGGAGAAGGGCACAGATACGCAGTATTTT CATSRDLREKGTDTQYF
NA TRBJ2-2 TRBV18 16 TRBD1 TGTGCCAGCTCACCAGGGACAGGGGAGCTGCACGGGGAGCTGTTTTTT CASSPGTGELHGELFF
once TRBJ1-5 TRBV29-1 13 TRBD1 TGCAGCGTAGGACAGGGGGCGGGTCAGCCCCAGCATTTT CSVGQGAGQPQHF
NA TRBJ1-1 TRBV5-1 15 TRBD1 TGCGCCAGCAGAGAGACAGGGGGCGCGGTCACTGAAGCTTTCTTT CASRETGGAVTEAFF
NA TRBJ2-1 TRBV7-6 16 TRBD2 TGTGCCAGCAGCTCAAAGCGGGATCCTTGGCCCAATGAGCAGTTCTTC CASSSKRDPWPNEQFF
NA TRBJ2-1 TRBV6-5 14 TRBD1 TGTGCCAGCAGGGACAGGGGTTCCTACAATGAGCAGTTCTTC CASRDRGSYNEQFF
NA TRBJ2-7 TRBV6-5 14 TRBD2 TGTGCCAGCCGGTTGCGGGAGGGCGACTACGAGCAGTACTTC CASRLREGDYEQYF
NA TRBJ2-7 TRBV11-2 14 TRBD2 TGTGCCAGCACCGGACTAGCGGGAACCTACGAGCAGTACTTC CASTGLAGTYEQYF
once TRBJ2-1 TRBV5-6 16 TRBD2 TGTGCCAGCAGCCAGCCCCCGGGACTAGCGGGAGTTGAGCAGTTCTTC CASSQPPGLAGVEQFF
NA TRBJ2-1 TRBV9 15 TRBD1 TGTGCCAGCAGCGTGGGACAGGGGATGTACAATGAGCAGTTCTTC CASSVGQGMYNEQFF
NA TRBJ1-2 TRBV27 12 NA TGTGCCAGCAGGGGGCGATCCTATGGCTACACCTTC CASRGRSYGYTF
NA TRBJ1-5 TRBV7-2 15 TRBD1 TGTGCCAGCAGCTTAGACAGGGGAGAGAGTCAGCCCCAGCATTTT CASSLDRGESQPQHF
NA TRBJ2-7 TRBV11-2 14 NA TGTGCCAGCAGCGCTCTCTCAGGGCCCCCCGAGCAGTACTTC CASSALSGPPEQYF
NA TRBJ1-5 TRBV28 16 TRBD1 TGTGCCAGCAGCCCACCCGGGACAGTGTCGAATCAGCCCCAGCATTTT CASSPPGTVSNQPQHF
NA TRBJ1-6 TRBV2 14 NA TGTGCCAGCAGCGTGGACGGGGATAATTCACCCCTCCACTTT CASSVDGDNSPLHF
NA TRBJ1-5 TRBV19 16 NA TGTGCCAGTAGTATAGACGACAGTTTACGGAATCAGCCCCAGCATTTT CASSIDDSLRNQPQHF
NA TRBJ2-2 TRBV28 17 TRBD1 TGTGCCAGCAGCCGTGGACAGGCCCGACAGAACACCGGGGAGCTGTTTTTT CASSRGQARQNTGELFF